This T cell receptor (beta chain) was sequenced for a study of tumor T cells in aggressive B-cell lymphoma. Germline V gives CDR1 MNHEY, CDR2 SVGAGI. The CDR3 has 14 amino acids. The V end lost 6 bases, the J end lost 4 bases, and 13 bases lay between the germline ends. This table comes from immunoSEQ multiplex PCR, and its TCRdb copy is limited to in-frame clones, with some not included. The sample lists about 10,000 clones; about 82% were seen once. As concerns this clone: The sample holds other DNA sequences that translate to the same CDR3.

Material for sequencing was tumor tissue. The receptor comes from an adult with diffuse large B cell lymphoma. The chain is built from TRBV6-5 and TRBJ1-5, with D unresolved. The CDR3 DNA is TGTGCCAGCAGCGAGGGTCGCCTTAATCAGCCCCAGCATTTT. Translated, it gives CASSEGRLNQPQHF.